Shown below are 25 T cell receptor beta chains from a single sample sequenced in a study of blood T cell repertoires in COVID-19 (dated by TCRdb to the early 2020s). The library relied on the immunoSEQ multiplex PCR assay. The immuneACCESS repertoire file appears here via TCRdb, limited to in-frame rearrangements. These files lack a portion of the clones; in checked studies, under half of the deficit traces to unresolved V genes, and the cause of the others is not known. The sample table lists hundreds of thousands of clones, 85% to 90% of them with a count of one. The biggest ten clones account for over 6% of the sample. The sequencing input was peripheral blood. These receptors all stem from a woman aged 50 to 60 with COVID-19, enrolled during active disease.

The chain is built from TRBV2 and TRBJ2-7; weak D call: TRBD1 (5 bases). The germline CDR1 and CDR2 sequences are SNHLY and FYNNEI. The germline V and J ends were trimmed by 1 base and 1 base, with 11 bases remaining between them. CDR3 length: 15 residues. CDR3 coding DNA: TGTGCCAGCAGTGAAGAACAGGTGGGGTCCTACGAGCAGTACTTC. This encodes CASSEEQVGSYEQYF. The complete variable domain, with remaining parts taken from reference TRBV2 and TRBJ2-7, reads EPEVTQTPSHQVTQMGQEVILRCVPISNHLYFYWYRQILGQKVEFLVSFYNNEISEKSEIFDDQFSVERPDGSNFTLKIRSTKLEDSAMYFCASSEEQVGSYEQYFGPGTRLTVT.

CDR3 region: CASSYQGQGLRSTEAFF. The CDR3 nucleotides read TGTGCCAGTAGTTACCAGGGACAGGGGTTGAGAAGCACTGAAGCTTTCTTT. The chain uses TRBV19 and TRBJ1-1; 10 bases are shared with TRBD1. The CDR3 is 17 residues long. The junction had 13 bases not matched to a gene; V was cut back by 5 bases and J by 4 bases. The germline V gene has CDR1 LNHDA and CDR2 SQIVND (reference sequence).

V and J are TRBV5-1 and TRBJ2-1; 8 bases align to TRBD2. The CDR3 spans 15 residues. Germline lookup yields CDR1 SGHRS and CDR2 YFSETQ. Unmatched junction bases numbered 8, after V lost 4 bases and J lost 5 bases. The CDR3 reads CASSLKAGVNNEQFF. In DNA, the CDR3 is TGCGCCAGCAGCCTAAAAGCGGGAGTTAACAATGAGCAGTTCTTC. The whole variable domain, filled in from reference TRBV5-1 and TRBJ2-1, reads KAGVTQTPRYLIKTRGQQVTLSCSPISGHRSVSWYQQTPGQGLQFLFEYFSETQRNKGNFPGRFSGRQFSNSRSEMNVSTLELGDSALYLCASSLKAGVNNEQFFGPGTRLTVL.

The rearrangement joins TRBV21-1 to TRBJ2-5; TRBD1, as called in the table, went unchecked against the DNA. TRBV21-1 is a known pseudogene. The CDR3 is 12 amino acids. The DNA of the CDR3 is TGTGCCATCACAGGGGCACAAGAGACCCAGTACTTC. Protein product: CAITGAQETQYF.

The chain is built from TRBV10-3 and TRBJ2-1, with 7 bases lining up with TRBD2. The CDR3 runs 16 residues. CDR1 is ENHRY, CDR2 SYGVKD, per germline. The trim removed 3 bases at V and 0 bases at J, leaving 5 bases unmatched. CDR3 protein: CAISEPGRNSYNEQFF. CDR3 in DNA: TGTGCCATCAGTGAACCCGGGAGGAACTCCTACAATGAGCAGTTCTTC.

The gene calls are TRBV7-9 and TRBJ2-5; 7 positions agree with TRBD1. With V trimmed by 0 bases and J by 0 bases, 4 bases remained unmatched. The CDR3 is 16 residues long. Germline V gene data show CDR1 as SEHNR and CDR2 as FQNEAQ (reference sequence). CDR3 sequence reads: CASSLARDRNQETQYF. The CDR3 coding sequence is TGTGCCAGCAGCTTAGCCCGGGACAGAAACCAAGAGACCCAGTACTTC.

The chain joins TRBV7-8 to TRBJ2-1; TRBD2 matches at 8 bases. The V segment lost 6 bases and the J segment 2 bases; nucleotides outside the gene matches: 6. The CDR3 consists of 15 residues. Germline values: CDR1 SGHVS, CDR2 FQNEAQ. DNA for the CDR3: TGTGCCAGCAGGTTTAGCGGGGCTACCTACAATGAGCAGTTCTTC. Amino acid sequence: CASRFSGATYNEQFF.

The chain links TRBV6-4 to TRBJ2-7; 7 nucleotides agree with TRBD2. Unmatched junction bases numbered 10, after V lost 2 bases and J lost 0 bases. The CDR3 runs 17 residues. Looked up from germline, CDR1 is MRHNA and CDR2 is SNTAGT. The CDR3 here is CASSDVPVGGPSYEQYF. CDR3 DNA sequence: TGTGCCAGCAGTGACGTTCCGGTGGGAGGGCCCTCCTACGAGCAGTACTTC.

This chain uses TRBV5-5 with TRBJ1-1; no clear D gene. The germline V gene has CDR1 SGHKS and CDR2 YYEKEE (reference sequence). V shed 0 bases and J shed 2 bases, with 8 bases lying between them. The CDR3 consists of 14 residues. The CDR3 sequence: CASSLVAVNTEAFF. DNA for the CDR3: TGTGCCAGCAGCTTGGTAGCGGTTAACACTGAAGCTTTCTTT.

The genes are TRBV11-2 and TRBJ1-2; no reliable D call. The length of the CDR3 is 14 residues. Germline V gene lookup returns CDR1 SGHAT and CDR2 FQNNGV. The germline V and J ends were trimmed by 2 bases and 1 base, with 8 bases remaining between them. CDR3 protein: CASSLLPLNYGYTF. The CDR3 DNA is TGTGCCAGCAGCTTACTTCCTCTTAACTATGGCTACACCTTC.

The V call is TRBV19, the J call TRBJ1-2; D is undetermined. CDR3 size: 14 residues. Germline V CDR1 and CDR2: LNHDA, SQIVND (reference sequence). Trimming took 3 bases from V and 1 from J, leaving 9 bases between them. The CDR3 protein is CASSIPGVNYGYTF. The CDR3 DNA sequence: TGTGCCAGTAGTATCCCGGGTGTTAACTATGGCTACACCTTC.

The chain recombines TRBV7-8 with TRBJ1-5; D is undetermined. The CDR3 covers 14 residues. Germline values: CDR1 SGHVS, CDR2 FQNEAQ. Trimming removed 0 bases from V and 2 bases from J, with 5 bases in between. In nucleotides, the CDR3 is TGTGCCAGCAGCTTAGCCCAGGGCAATCAGCCCCAGCATTTT. Residues: CASSLAQGNQPQHF.

This clone was observed a handful of times. The CDR3 region is CASSPRGARYGYTF. The CDR3 region has the DNA TGTGCCAGCAGCCCGCGGGGGGCGCGGTATGGCTACACCTTC. V and J are TRBV6-2 or TRBV6-3 and TRBJ1-2; possible D gene TRBD1, 6 bases. V was pared by 6 bases and J by 5 bases, with 16 bases between. The V gene's germline CDR1 is MNHEY and CDR2 SVGEGT. The CDR3 totals 14 residues.

This clone has a single count. V and J are TRBV4-1 and TRBJ2-7; the match to TRBD1 covers 8 bases. V gave up 1 base and J gave up 6 bases; unmatched junction bases: 5. CDR3 size: 14 residues. The germline gives CDR1 MGHRA, CDR2 YSYEKL. This chain's CDR3 is CASSQVRGPTEQYF. CDR3 in DNA: TGCGCCAGCAGCCAAGTCAGGGGGCCTACCGAGCAGTACTTC.

This clone was seen a single time. The chain uses TRBV7-9 and TRBJ1-2; TRBD1 agrees at 10 bases. Germline V gene sequence: CDR1 SEHNR, CDR2 FQNEAQ (reference sequence). CDR3 length: 19 residues. With V trimmed by 6 bases and J by 2 bases, 18 bases remained unmatched. The chain's CDR3 is CASSFTSPGQGSVNYGYTF. As DNA, the CDR3 is TGTGCCAGCAGTTTCACATCACCGGGACAGGGGTCGGTAAACTATGGCTACACCTTC. The variable domain in full, with the rest retrieved from reference TRBV7-9 and TRBJ1-2, is DTGVSQNPRHKITKRGQNVTFRCDPISEHNRLYWYRQTLGQGPEFLTYFQNEAQLEKSRLLSDRFSAERPKGSFSTLEIQRTEQGDSAMYLCASSFTSPGQGSVNYGYTFGSGTRLTVV.

The rearrangement joins TRBV2 to TRBJ2-3; no definite D call. Germline CDR1 and CDR2: SNHLY and FYNNEI. This CDR3 spans 12 amino acids. Trimming took 5 bases from V and 2 from J, leaving 5 bases between them. CDR3 sequence (DNA): TGTGCCAGCAGTCCCTCCACAGATACGCAGTATTTT. This encodes CASSPSTDTQYF.

The chain joins TRBV5-4 to TRBJ2-7, with D perhaps TRBD2 (7 bases). This CDR3 is 16 amino acids long. Trimming took 3 bases from V and 2 from J, leaving 18 bases between them. Germline CDR1 is SGHNT and CDR2 is YYREEE (reference sequence). CDR3 region: CASSWGQAGTTYEQYF. The CDR3 region has the DNA TGTGCCAGCAGCTGGGGGCAAGCGGGAACGACCTACGAGCAGTACTTC.

Concerning this clone: One junction end disagrees with the germline gene, perhaps due to a read error. The V call is TRBV20-1, the J call TRBJ1-3; perhaps TRBD1 as D (5 bases). The CDR3 is made up of 15 amino acids. CDR1 and CDR2 from the germline V gene are DFQATT and SNEGSKA (reference sequence). The CDR3 nucleotides read TGCAGCGCTAGTCAAGCTGGACATGCTGGAAACACCATATATTTT. This translates into CSASQAGHAGNTIYF.

V usage is TRBV27 and J usage is TRBJ2-1, with 7 bases lining up with TRBD1. CDR3 length: 17 residues. The J segment lost 0 bases and the V segment lost 5 bases, leaving 10 bases of the junction unmatched. CDR1 and CDR2 from the germline V gene are MNHEY and SMNVEV (reference sequence). The CDR3 nucleotides are TGTGCCAGCAGTGAGTTCTCGACAGGGAGCTCCTACAATGAGCAGTTCTTC. It yields the protein CASSEFSTGSSYNEQFF.

The V and J genes are TRBV7-9 and TRBJ2-7, with 7 bases aligning to TRBD1. CDR3 length: 14 amino acids. Trimming took 5 bases from V and 0 from J; bases not matched to a gene: 4. Germline CDR1 and CDR2: SEHNR and FQNEAQ (reference sequence). The DNA for the CDR3 is TGTGCCAGCAGCAGACAGGGCCACTCCTACGAGCAGTACTTC. As protein: CASSRQGHSYEQYF.

The rearrangement uses TRBV5-1 and TRBJ1-1; possibly TRBD1 for D (5 bases). Germline CDR1 is SGHRS and CDR2 is YFSETQ. Trimming left V 0 bases short and J 5 bases short, with 11 bases between. CDR3 size: 14 residues. The chain's CDR3 is CASSLGRGRTEAFF. The CDR3 nucleotides are TGCGCCAGCAGCTTGGGGCGGGGGAGGACTGAAGCTTTCTTT.

The V gene is TRBV2, the J gene TRBJ2-1; 13 bases match TRBD2. Germline loops: CDR1 SNHLY, CDR2 FYNNEI. The ends lost 6 bases at V and 8 bases at J; junction bases unmatched: 7. This CDR3 has 15 amino acids. CDR3 sequence reads: CASRRTSGRSDEQFF. The DNA of the CDR3 is TGTGCCAGCAGACGGACTAGCGGGAGAAGCGATGAGCAGTTCTTC.

This sequence joins TRBV3-1 (or the pseudogene TRBV3-2) and TRBJ2-3, with 9 bases fitting TRBD2. V shed 4 bases, J shed 2 bases, and the junction held 7 bases outside the gene matches. The CDR3 has 16 residues. In germline, CDR1 is LGHDT, CDR2 YNNKEL (reference sequence). CDR3 nucleotides: TGTGCCAGCAGCCCCCAACTAGCGGGTTACACAGATACGCAGTATTTT. It translates to CASSPQLAGYTDTQYF.

This clone has a handful of counts. The rearrangement uses TRBV2 and TRBJ2-2; TRBD1 might be the D (5 bases). This CDR3 spans 14 amino acids. V was trimmed by 9 bases and J by 4 bases, leaving 15 bases between them. Germline V gene lookup returns CDR1 SNHLY and CDR2 FYNNEI. This chain's CDR3 is CARRPDRFTGELFF. CDR3 nucleotide sequence: TGTGCCAGAAGACCCGACAGATTCACCGGGGAGCTGTTTTTT.

This clone was seen a single time. This chain links TRBV3-1 (or the pseudogene TRBV3-2) with TRBJ1-2; TRBD1 aligns across 11 bases. The CDR3 is 15 amino acids. The V gene's germline CDR1 is LGHDT and CDR2 YNNKEL (reference sequence). The V and J ends lost 7 bases and 7 bases, in that order; junction bases with no gene match: 11. The CDR3 reads CASTPGGQGAGGYTF. For the CDR3, the DNA is TGTGCCAGCACCCCTGGAGGACAGGGGGCCGGTGGCTACACCTTC.